This TCR beta chain was recovered during a study of cytomegalovirus exposure and HLA in healthy donors. Looked up from germline, CDR1 is SGHRS and CDR2 is YFSETQ. V was pared by 0 bases and J by 5 bases, with 8 bases between. The CDR3 loop spans 13 amino acids. Points on this clone: The antigen is undetermined. The same CDR3 arises from other DNA sequences in this sample as well.

Study outcomes and limitations: The authors listed 164 TCR beta chains as cytomegalovirus-associated.

Primers included in the PCR were 60 Vbeta and 13 Jbeta primers. Data came from immunoSEQ multiplex PCR; TCRdb stores just in-frame clones and leaves some out. The sample has about 160,000 clones, around 80% seen once; the top ten hold 6.3%. The rearrangement links TRBV5-1 to TRBJ2-5; tentatively, D is TRBD1 (5 bases). The specimen sequenced was PBMCs. The TCR sequence derives from a male donor in good health and CMV-seropositive. The chain's CDR3 is CASSLGGRETQYF. CDR3 DNA: TGCGCCAGCAGCTTGGGGGGCAGGGAGACCCAGTACTTC. Full variable domain (rest looked up from reference TRBV5-1 and TRBJ2-5): KAGVTQTPRYLIKTRGQQVTLSCSPISGHRSVSWYQQTPGQGLQFLFEYFSETQRNKGNFPGRFSGRQFSNSRSEMNVSTLELGDSALYLCASSLGGRETQYFGPGTRLLVL.